This TCR beta chain is from a study of regulatory T cells in long-lasting Graves disease. This clonotype was counted a few times. As yet, its antigen is unknown. The junction departs from the called germline gene at one end, perhaps through a read error. The CDR3 consists of 14 residues. Germline assignment: CDR1 MDHEN and CDR2 SYDVKM. Study outcomes and limitations: Persistent disease samples used TRBV28, TRBJ1-2 and TRBJ2-5 preferentially. Lower TCR diversity characterized persistent Graves' patients relative to newly diagnosed patients.

Indicated time point: persistent/refractory GD, antithyroid drugs over 5 years with positive TRAb. PBMC-derived RNA was used for the TCR library. Construction of the TCR beta libraries employed iRepertoire HTBI primers in conjunction with Arm-PCR of CDR3 regions. Original processing notes: Throughout the samples, researchers identified 55 to 65 TRBV and about 15 TRBJ segments. TCRdb ran MiXCR on the multiplex PCR reads and lists one entry per CDR3 protein. TCRdb's processing, not the authors', yielded these V and J calls. The sample lists roughly 450,000 distinct CDR3 sequences; more than 20% were seen once.

The sequenced sample was peripheral blood mononuclear cells (PBMCs), obtained when the disease was refractory, from a patient treated with antithyroid drugs. The TCR sequence derives from a female donor with Graves disease. The chain is built from TRBV28 and TRBJ2-3, with D possibly matching TRBD1 (6 bases). CDR3 sequence reads: CASRRGKSTGTQYF. CDR3 DNA: TGTGCCAGCAGGAGGGGGAAAAGCACAGGTACGCAGTATTTT. Full variable domain (remainder filled in from reference TRBV28 and TRBJ2-3): DVKVTQSSRYLVKRTGEKVFLECVQDMDHENMFWYRQDPGLGLRLIYFSYDVKMKEKGDIPEGYSVSREKKERFSLILESASTNQTSMYLCASRRGKSTGTQYFGPGTRLTVL.